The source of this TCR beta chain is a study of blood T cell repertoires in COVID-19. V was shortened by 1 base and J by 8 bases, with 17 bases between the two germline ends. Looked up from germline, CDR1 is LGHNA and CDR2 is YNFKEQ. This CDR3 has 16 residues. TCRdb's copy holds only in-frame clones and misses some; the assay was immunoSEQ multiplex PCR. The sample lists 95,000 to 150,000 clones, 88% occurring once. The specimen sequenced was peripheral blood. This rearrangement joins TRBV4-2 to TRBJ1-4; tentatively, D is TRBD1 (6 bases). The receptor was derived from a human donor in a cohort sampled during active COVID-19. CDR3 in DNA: TGTGCCAGCAGCCAAGCTTTAGGGGGTGATACCGAAAAACTGTTTTTT. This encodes CASSQALGGDTEKLFF.